Below are 23 T cell receptor beta chains sequenced from a single sample in a study of sequential checkpoint blockade in melanoma. Method: immunoSEQ multiplex PCR; TCRdb's copy keeps in-frame clones and lacks some. The data show around 40,000 clones, 70% to 90% seen once. The treatment: randomized to nivolumab then ipilimumab (arm A) or the reverse (arm B). The sequenced sample was CD8+ T cells sorted from blood (inferred from file names), obtained from a patient given nivolumab and ipilimumab in sequence. The receptors here all came from a human donor with melanoma.

The genes are TRBV1 and TRBJ1-2; the listed D gene, TRBD1, was not tested against the DNA. TRBV1 is a pseudogene. The CDR3 extends over 16 amino acids. CDR3 region: CTSSQGATGRRVGYTF. In nucleotides, the CDR3 is TGCACCAGCAGCCAGGGGGCGACAGGGAGGCGTGTCGGCTACACCTTC.

The gene calls are TRBV19 and TRBJ2-1, with a tentative D call TRBD1 (6 bases). Germline V gene lookup returns CDR1 LNHDA and CDR2 SQIVND (reference sequence). The CDR3 runs to 15 residues. Trimming took 5 bases from V and 3 from J, leaving 14 bases between them. DNA for the CDR3: TGTGCCAGTAGTCCGGGGCAGGGGAGCTACAATGAGCAGTTCTTC. Its translation is CASSPGQGSYNEQFF.

This chain joins TRBV7-6 and TRBJ2-7, with TRBD1 as a possible D gene (6 bases). CDR1 and CDR2 from the germline V gene are SGHVS and FNYEAQ. With 5 bases removed from V and 0 bases from J, the gap between germline ends came to 11 bases. The CDR3 has 14 amino acids. CDR3 sequence: CASSPQGSSYEQYF. The DNA for the CDR3 is TGTGCCAGCAGCCCTCAGGGGAGCTCCTACGAGCAGTACTTC.

The chain couples TRBV15 to TRBJ1-4; the match to TRBD1 covers 8 bases. Germline loops: CDR1 LNHNV, CDR2 YYDKDF (reference sequence). This CDR3 has 15 residues. Germline trimming cut 1 base from V and 6 bases from J; bases unmatched to any gene: 4. The CDR3, as DNA: TGTGCCACCAGCAGAGCTGACAGGGGAGATGAAAAACTGTTTTTT. Translated: CATSRADRGDEKLFF.

This rearrangement joins TRBV6-1 to TRBJ2-1, with 8 positions matching TRBD1. Looked up from germline, CDR1 is MNHNS and CDR2 is SASEGT. Trimming removed 4 bases from V and 7 bases from J; junction bases left unmatched: 15. The CDR3 totals 17 residues. CDR3 residues: CASSARSRGPGRNEQFF. The CDR3 nucleotides are TGTGCCAGCAGTGCACGCAGCAGGGGGCCGGGTAGGAATGAGCAGTTCTTC.

This chain links TRBV7-9 with TRBJ2-5, with 9 bases aligning to TRBD1. The closer fit of TRBJ2-7 to the DNA end suggests the J call may be wrong. The germline gives CDR1 SEHNR, CDR2 FQNEAQ (reference sequence). This CDR3 contains 15 residues. CDR3 protein: CASSQVTGGSYEQYF. As DNA, the CDR3 is TGTGCCAGCAGCCAAGTGACAGGGGGCTCCTACGAGCAGTACTTC.

V is TRBV4-1 and J is TRBJ1-1; D uncertain. The CDR3 totals 13 residues. Trimming shortened V by 4 bases and J by 8 bases, and 14 bases separated the two germline ends. Germline assignment: CDR1 MGHRA and CDR2 YSYEKL. CDR3 amino acids: CASSPNGVVEAFF. The CDR3 DNA sequence: TGCGCCAGCAGCCCCAACGGGGTGGTCGAAGCTTTCTTT.

The rearrangement uses TRBV19 and TRBJ2-7; TRBD1 might be the D (6 bases). Looked up from germline, CDR1 is LNHDA and CDR2 is SQIVND (reference sequence). With 1 base removed from V and 0 bases from J, the gap between germline ends came to 16 bases. The CDR3 is 17 residues long. The CDR3 DNA reads as TGTGCCAGTAGTATAGGGGGGCACAGTCCTCCCTCCTACGAGCAGTACTTC. Translation gives CASSIGGHSPPSYEQYF.

This clone appeared a single time. The chain employs TRBV19 and TRBJ2-7; tentative D call: TRBD2 (6 bases). This CDR3 has 13 residues. V shed 10 bases and J shed 5 bases, with 18 bases lying between them. Germline loops: CDR1 LNHDA, CDR2 SQIVND (reference sequence). The CDR3 bases are TGTGCCACCCGCGAGGAGGGTGTAAACGAGCAGTACTTC. This encodes CATREEGVNEQYF.

The chain joins TRBV7-9 to TRBJ2-2; the match to TRBD2 covers 12 bases. CDR3 length equals 18 residues. The V and J ends lost 4 bases and 3 bases, in that order; junction bases with no gene match: 9. Per the germline V gene, CDR1 is SEHNR and CDR2 is FQNEAQ (reference sequence). CDR3 region: CASSSLTSGSRYTGELFF. Here the CDR3 DNA reads TGTGCCAGCAGCTCACTGACTAGCGGGAGCAGGTACACCGGGGAGCTGTTTTTT. Variable domain in full (rest from reference TRBV7-9 and TRBJ2-2): DTGVSQNPRHKITKRGQNVTFRCDPISEHNRLYWYRQTLGQGPEFLTYFQNEAQLEKSRLLSDRFSAERPKGSFSTLEIQRTEQGDSAMYLCASSSLTSGSRYTGELFFGEGSRLTVL.

The CDR3 DNA is TGTGCCAGCAGTTTATCGAACAGGGGTGGGACTGAAGCTTTCTTT. It encodes CASSLSNRGGTEAFF. This chain joins TRBV27 and TRBJ1-1; TRBD1 agrees at 7 bases. Germline CDR1 MNHEY, CDR2 SMNVEV (reference sequence). This CDR3 spans 15 amino acids. With V trimmed by 0 bases and J by 5 bases, 6 bases remained unmatched.

V usage is TRBV5-1 and J usage is TRBJ2-3, with 7 positions matching TRBD2. The germline V gene has CDR1 SGHRS and CDR2 YFSETQ. The ends lost 0 bases at V and 6 bases at J; junction bases unmatched: 7. The CDR3 length is 15 residues. The CDR3 coding sequence is TGCGCCAGCAGCTTGGGTGCGGGAGATTGGGATACGCAGTATTTT. It specifies CASSLGAGDWDTQYF.

The sample holds a few counts of this clone. J is TRBJ2-7 and V is TRBV11-3, with 11 positions matching TRBD1. After removal of 3 bases from V and 4 bases from J, the junction contained 5 bases not matched to a gene. This CDR3 comprises 15 residues. The germline V gene encodes CDR1 SGHNT and CDR2 YENEEA. In DNA form, the CDR3 reads TGTGCCAGCAGCTTGGGTGGGACAGGGGGATACGAGCAGTACGTC. Translated, it gives CASSLGGTGGYEQYV.

The genes are TRBV27 and TRBJ2-1; possibly TRBD1 for D (6 bases). The CDR3 loop spans 16 amino acids. Germline V gene data show CDR1 as MNHEY and CDR2 as SMNVEV (reference sequence). The ends were cut back, 5 bases at V and 8 bases at J, with 22 bases in the middle. The CDR3 nucleotides are TGTGCCAGCAGTGTTGCCGGGACAATCAATTCTTATGAGCAGTTCTTC. Protein sequence: CASSVAGTINSYEQFF.

The chain carries TRBV11-2 and TRBJ1-1, with TRBD1 identical over 7 bases. CDR3 size: 18 residues. Per the germline V gene, CDR1 is SGHAT and CDR2 is FQNNGV. V lost 5 bases and J lost 0; bases outside the gene matches: 15. CDR3 sequence: CASSPTLTGLTVNTEAFF. The CDR3 region has the DNA TGTGCCAGCAGCCCTACTTTGACAGGGCTGACCGTGAACACTGAAGCTTTCTTT.

V is TRBV18 and J is TRBJ2-1; a possible D gene is TRBD1 (5 bases). The CDR3 runs to 16 residues. Trimming removed 1 base from V and 2 bases from J, with 12 bases in between. CDR1 is KGHSH and CDR2 is LQKENI in the germline V gene. CDR3 sequence reads: CASSPQDLTAYNEQFF. CDR3 coding DNA: TGTGCCAGCTCACCACAAGATTTGACAGCCTACAATGAGCAGTTCTTC.

This chain joins TRBV7-9 and TRBJ2-2; 10 bases align to TRBD2. The germline V gene has CDR1 SEHNR and CDR2 FQNEAQ (reference sequence). This CDR3 spans 16 amino acids. The trim removed 2 bases at V and 2 bases at J, leaving 2 bases unmatched. The CDR3 coding sequence is TGTGCCAGCAGCTTATCTAGCGGGAGAAACACCGGGGAGCTGTTTTTT. This gives the protein CASSLSSGRNTGELFF.

In regard to this clone: An end of the junction differs from the germline gene, which may be a read error. The J gene is TRBJ1-1, the V gene TRBV9; 10 positions agree with TRBD1. Germline values: CDR1 SGDLS, CDR2 YYNGEE. The CDR3 consists of 17 residues. The CDR3 DNA reads TGTGCCAGCAGCGTAGGCCCCGGGACAGGGGTGAATACTGAAGCTTTCTTT. This gives the protein CASSVGPGTGVNTEAFF.

The J gene is TRBJ1-5, the V gene TRBV4-1; 10 bases are a match to TRBD1. Germline CDR1 is MGHRA and CDR2 is YSYEKL. J lost 1 base, V lost 3 bases, and 0 bases had no gene match. The CDR3 has 15 amino acids. The CDR3 nucleotides are TGCGCCAGCAGCCAGGGACAGGGGAGCAATCAGCCCCAGCATTTT. It is translated as CASSQGQGSNQPQHF.

The V and J genes are TRBV9 and TRBJ1-5; a weak D match, TRBD1 (5 bases). The V end lost 0 bases, the J end lost 4 bases, and 14 bases lay between the germline ends. CDR3 length: 16 amino acids. Germline CDR1 and CDR2: SGDLS and YYNGEE. The CDR3 protein is CASSVGPSGANQPQHF. The CDR3 DNA reads TGTGCCAGCAGCGTAGGTCCATCTGGGGCTAATCAGCCCCAGCATTTT.

This clone showed up just a few times. This chain links TRBV27 with TRBJ2-1; tentatively, D is TRBD1 (5 bases). Germline CDR1 reads MNHEY; CDR2 reads SMNVEV (reference sequence). This CDR3 region has 16 residues. The ends were cut back, 2 bases at V and 0 bases at J, with 11 bases in the middle. CDR3 region: CASSLTGRSSYNEQFF. The CDR3 nucleotides read TGTGCCAGCAGTTTAACAGGCCGGAGCTCCTACAATGAGCAGTTCTTC.

The gene calls are TRBV7-9 and TRBJ2-1; 9 bases are a match to TRBD2. Germline V gene data show CDR1 as SEHNR and CDR2 as FQNEAQ (reference sequence). The CDR3 sequence is 15 residues long. V lost 4 bases, J lost 9 bases, and 10 bases stayed unmatched. CDR3: CASSSLPGLAGEQFF. The CDR3 coding sequence is TGTGCCAGCAGCTCTCTACCGGGACTAGCCGGTGAGCAGTTCTTC.

The chain couples TRBV11-2 to TRBJ2-7, with 10 bases identical to TRBD2. The germline gives CDR1 SGHAT, CDR2 FQNNGV. CDR3 size: 17 residues. V shed 5 bases and J 0 bases; nucleotides not matched to a gene: 10. CDR3 amino acids: CASSRSSGRASSYEQYV. CDR3 nucleotide sequence: TGTGCCAGCAGCCGATCGAGCGGGAGGGCCAGCTCCTACGAGCAGTACGTC.